A selection of T cell receptor beta chains follows, all from one sample in a study of PD-1 blockade in mismatch repair-deficient tumors. Sequenced by immunoSEQ multiplex PCR; TCRdb stores in-frame clones only, minus some. The sample lists some 110,000 clones, over 65% occurring once. The sequencing used peripheral blood, collected about 60 weeks after starting pembrolizumab. These receptors all come from an adult with mismatch repair-deficient cancer. Each CDR3 is given with its conserved first and last residue. The order of the fields is J gene, V gene, D gene, clone size, CDR3 protein, CDR3 DNA. The D gene is left open where the match is weak. Clone size is not always given. Where it is, it says once, few, many or a class for expanded clones.

j_call: TRBJ2-7; v_call: TRBV5-1; d_call: NA; clone_size: NA; cdr3_aa: CASSLNGGTGRYEQYF; cdr3_nt: TGCGCCAGCAGCTTGAACGGCGGGACCGGCCGTTACGAGCAGTACTTC
j_call: TRBJ2-7; v_call: TRBV9; d_call: NA; clone_size: NA; cdr3_aa: CASSVAGVGPYEQYF; cdr3_nt: TGTGCCAGCAGCGTAGCGGGGGTTGGGCCCTACGAGCAGTACTTC
j_call: TRBJ2-7; v_call: TRBV5-4; d_call: TRBD2; clone_size: few; cdr3_aa: CASSSLAGAPGEQYF; cdr3_nt: TGTGCCAGCAGCTCCCTAGCGGGGGCCCCCGGCGAGCAGTACTTC
j_call: TRBJ1-5; v_call: TRBV19; d_call: TRBD1; clone_size: NA; cdr3_aa: CASSATGTGFEQPQHF; cdr3_nt: TGTGCCAGTAGTGCGACCGGGACAGGGTTTGAACAGCCCCAGCATTTT
j_call: TRBJ2-7; v_call: TRBV29-1; d_call: TRBD1; clone_size: NA; cdr3_aa: CSVVGQAPYEQYF; cdr3_nt: TGCAGCGTCGTTGGACAGGCTCCCTACGAGCAGTACTTC
j_call: TRBJ1-5; v_call: TRBV2; d_call: NA; clone_size: NA; cdr3_aa: CASSEAGGATQPQHF; cdr3_nt: TGTGCCAGCAGTGAAGCGGGGGGAGCAACTCAGCCCCAGCATTTT
j_call: TRBJ2-1; v_call: TRBV4-2; d_call: TRBD1; clone_size: NA; cdr3_aa: CASSHRTGDYNEQFF; cdr3_nt: TGTGCCAGCAGCCACAGGACAGGAGATTACAATGAGCAGTTCTTC
j_call: TRBJ2-7; v_call: TRBV5-6; d_call: TRBD1; clone_size: NA; cdr3_aa: CASSLGEQGLRYF; cdr3_nt: TGTGCCAGCAGCTTGGGGGAACAGGGGTTGCGGTACTTC
j_call: TRBJ2-3; v_call: TRBV4-1; d_call: NA; clone_size: NA; cdr3_aa: CASSQDPSLSTDTQYF; cdr3_nt: TGCGCCAGCAGCCAAGATCCCTCGCTGAGCACAGATACGCAGTATTTT
j_call: TRBJ2-5; v_call: TRBV7-9; d_call: TRBD1; clone_size: NA; cdr3_aa: CASSLGTGVVETQYF; cdr3_nt: TGTGCCAGCAGCTTAGGGACAGGGGTTGTGGAGACCCAGTACTTC
j_call: TRBJ1-2; v_call: TRBV7-9; d_call: NA; clone_size: few; cdr3_aa: CASSSSGDIYGYTF; cdr3_nt: TGTGCCAGCAGCTCCTCAGGGGACATTTATGGCTACACCTTC
j_call: TRBJ1-3; v_call: TRBV11-3; d_call: NA; clone_size: NA; cdr3_aa: CASSLGQAYSGNTIYF; cdr3_nt: TGTGCCAGCAGCTTAGGCCAGGCTTATTCTGGAAACACCATATATTTT
j_call: TRBJ2-1; v_call: TRBV19; d_call: NA; clone_size: once; cdr3_aa: CASSSADFSNEQFF; cdr3_nt: TGTGCCAGTAGTTCGGCAGACTTTTCCAATGAGCAGTTCTTC
j_call: TRBJ2-1; v_call: TRBV14; d_call: NA; clone_size: few; cdr3_aa: CASSHRGNNEQFF; cdr3_nt: TGTGCCAGCAGCCATCGCGGAAACAATGAGCAGTTCTTC
j_call: TRBJ2-3; v_call: TRBV10-3; d_call: TRBD2; clone_size: NA; cdr3_aa: CAISESREGLSQNTQYF; cdr3_nt: TGTGCCATCAGTGAGTCGCGGGAGGGGCTATCACAAAATACGCAGTATTTT
j_call: TRBJ2-1; v_call: TRBV30; d_call: TRBD2; clone_size: few; cdr3_aa: CAWSVLGLANNEQFF; cdr3_nt: TGTGCCTGGAGTGTCCTGGGACTAGCAAACAATGAGCAGTTCTTC
j_call: TRBJ1-5; v_call: TRBV2; d_call: TRBD1; clone_size: few; cdr3_aa: CASRGTANNQPQHF; cdr3_nt: TGTGCCAGCAGGGGGACAGCAAACAATCAGCCCCAGCATTTT
j_call: TRBJ2-1; v_call: TRBV4-1; d_call: NA; clone_size: NA; cdr3_aa: CASSQGVGGEQFF; cdr3_nt: TGCGCCAGCAGCCAAGGGGTGGGAGGTGAGCAGTTCTTC
j_call: TRBJ2-1; v_call: TRBV11-2; d_call: NA; clone_size: NA; cdr3_aa: CASSLGGAQGKPTYNEQFF; cdr3_nt: TGTGCCAGCAGCTTAGGGGGCGCACAGGGCAAACCTACCTACAATGAGCAGTTCTTC
j_call: TRBJ1-2; v_call: TRBV6-6; d_call: NA; clone_size: NA; cdr3_aa: CASSYSTDFNYGYTF; cdr3_nt: TGTGCCAGCAGTTACTCGACGGATTTCAACTATGGCTACACCTTC
j_call: TRBJ1-2; v_call: TRBV29-1; d_call: NA; clone_size: few; cdr3_aa: CSVNGGDGYTF; cdr3_nt: TGCAGCGTGAACGGGGGAGATGGCTACACCTTC
j_call: TRBJ2-1; v_call: TRBV7-3; d_call: TRBD1; clone_size: NA; cdr3_aa: CASSSGQDRGQGDEQFF; cdr3_nt: TGTGCCAGCAGCTCGGGACAGGACAGGGGGCAGGGGGATGAGCAGTTCTTC
j_call: TRBJ2-1; v_call: TRBV11-1; d_call: NA; clone_size: NA; cdr3_aa: CASSFQFAEQFF; cdr3_nt: TGTGCCAGCAGCTTCCAGTTTGCTGAGCAGTTCTTC